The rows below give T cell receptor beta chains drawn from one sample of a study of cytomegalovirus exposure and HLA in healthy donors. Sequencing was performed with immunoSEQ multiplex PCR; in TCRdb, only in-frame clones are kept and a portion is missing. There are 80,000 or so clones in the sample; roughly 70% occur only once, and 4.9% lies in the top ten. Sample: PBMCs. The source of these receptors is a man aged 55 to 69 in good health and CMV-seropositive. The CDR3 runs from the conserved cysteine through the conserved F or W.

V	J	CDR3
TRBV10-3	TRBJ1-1	CAIKRGANTEAFF
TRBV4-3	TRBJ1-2	CASSQDWGPYGYTF
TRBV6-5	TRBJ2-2	CASSYSASGGPGELFF
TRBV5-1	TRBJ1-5	CASSLAGVSNQPQHF
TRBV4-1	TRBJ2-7	CASSQDRFEQYF
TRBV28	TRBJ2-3	CASSLREYTDTQYF
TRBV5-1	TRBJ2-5	CASLNRGHGETQYF
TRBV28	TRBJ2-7	CASSPMEDEQYF
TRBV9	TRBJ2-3	CASSVGLAADTQYF
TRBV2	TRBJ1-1	CASREGRMNTEAFF
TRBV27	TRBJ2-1	CASSFGGPGPYNEQFF
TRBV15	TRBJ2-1	CATGGGSYNEQFF
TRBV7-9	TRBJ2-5	CASSFWTGEETQYF
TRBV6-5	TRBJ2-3	CASSYSGGGTDTQYF
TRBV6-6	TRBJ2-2	CASSYSQWTGELFF
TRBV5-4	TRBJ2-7	CASSPGTSVSYEQYF
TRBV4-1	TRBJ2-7	CASSQESAYEQYF
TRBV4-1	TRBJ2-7	CASSQDRGRAPYF
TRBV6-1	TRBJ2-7	CASSASRGYEQYF
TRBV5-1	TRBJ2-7	CASSVGIPGEQYF
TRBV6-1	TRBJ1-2	CASKGRANYGYTF
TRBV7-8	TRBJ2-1	CASSLQGGSSYNEQFF
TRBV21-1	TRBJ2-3	CASCLPRDRGRTDTQYF
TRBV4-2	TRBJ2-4	CASSQDLTVTPKNIQYF
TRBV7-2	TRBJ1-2	CASKLDNNYGYTF
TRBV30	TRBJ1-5	CAWSVGGQPQHF
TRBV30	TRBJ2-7	CACSYGLDGGDGLEQYF